This TCR beta chain came from a study of blood T cell repertoires in COVID-19. Study-wide background: Samples of COVID-19 (acute and convalescent) were obtained from the United States, Italy and Spain. The cDNA or gDNA used as material had been derived from T cells, B-cell-depleted T cells, or PBMCs.

As handled by the study authors: Amplification with reference gene primers provided the estimates of nucleated cell counts. Profiled with immunoSEQ multiplex PCR; TCRdb holds only in-frame clones, not every one. The V and J calls and clone size come from that table; D and trimming were worked out from the DNA. The sample lists 250,000 to 300,000 clones, over 80% seen once, with 1.5% in the top ten. In germline, CDR1 is MGHRA, CDR2 YSYEKL. V trimming: 2 bases; J trimming: 2 bases; junction bases outside the gene matches: 5. This CDR3 has 15 residues. The chain uses TRBV4-1 and TRBJ1-2; 7 bases are shared with TRBD1. The clonotype was recovered from a woman between 40 and 50 years old who had recovered from COVID-19. Material: peripheral blood. The CDR3 is CASSQPRTGNYGYTF. The CDR3 region has the DNA TGCGCCAGCAGCCAACCCCGGACAGGAAACTATGGCTACACCTTC.